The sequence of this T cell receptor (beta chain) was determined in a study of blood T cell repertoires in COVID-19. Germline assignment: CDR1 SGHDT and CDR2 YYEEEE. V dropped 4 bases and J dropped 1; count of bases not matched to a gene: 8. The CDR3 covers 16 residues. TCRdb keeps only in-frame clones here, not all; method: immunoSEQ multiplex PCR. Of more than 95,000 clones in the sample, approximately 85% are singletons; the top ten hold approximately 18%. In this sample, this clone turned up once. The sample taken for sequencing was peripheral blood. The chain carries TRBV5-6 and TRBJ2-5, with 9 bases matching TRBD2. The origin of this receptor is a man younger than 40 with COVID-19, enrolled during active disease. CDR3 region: CASSQGLAPFQETQYF. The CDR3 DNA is TGTGCCAGCAGCCAAGGACTAGCGCCATTCCAAGAGACCCAGTACTTC.